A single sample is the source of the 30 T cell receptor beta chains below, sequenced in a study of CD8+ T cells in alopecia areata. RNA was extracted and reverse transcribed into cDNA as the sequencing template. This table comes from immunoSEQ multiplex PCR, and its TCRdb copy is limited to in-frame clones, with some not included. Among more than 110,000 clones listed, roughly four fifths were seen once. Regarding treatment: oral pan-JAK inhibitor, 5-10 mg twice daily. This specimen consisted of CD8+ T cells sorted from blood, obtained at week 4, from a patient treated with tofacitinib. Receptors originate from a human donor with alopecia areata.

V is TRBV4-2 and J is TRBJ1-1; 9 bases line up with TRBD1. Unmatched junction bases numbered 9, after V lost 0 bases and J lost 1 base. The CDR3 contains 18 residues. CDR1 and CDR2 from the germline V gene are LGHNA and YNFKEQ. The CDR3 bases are TGTGCCAGCAGCCAAGATCCGTGGGGGACAGGGCCGAACACTGAAGCTTTCTTT. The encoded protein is CASSQDPWGTGPNTEAFF.

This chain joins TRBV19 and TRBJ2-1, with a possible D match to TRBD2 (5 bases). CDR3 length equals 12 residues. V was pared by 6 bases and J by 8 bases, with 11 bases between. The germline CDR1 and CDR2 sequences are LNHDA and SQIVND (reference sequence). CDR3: CASSPSGDEQFF. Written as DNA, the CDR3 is TGTGCCAGTAGCCCCTCCGGGGATGAGCAGTTCTTC.

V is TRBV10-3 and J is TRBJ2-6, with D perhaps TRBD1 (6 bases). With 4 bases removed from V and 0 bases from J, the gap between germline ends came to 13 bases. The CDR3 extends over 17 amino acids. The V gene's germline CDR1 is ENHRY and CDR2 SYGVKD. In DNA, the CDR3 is TGTGCCATCAGTGCTCCCGGACAGCACTCTGGGGCCAACGTCCTGACTTTC. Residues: CAISAPGQHSGANVLTF.

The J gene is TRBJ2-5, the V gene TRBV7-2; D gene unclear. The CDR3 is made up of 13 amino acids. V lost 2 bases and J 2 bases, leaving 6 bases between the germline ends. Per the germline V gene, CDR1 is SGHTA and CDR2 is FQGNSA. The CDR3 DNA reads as TGTGCCAGCAGCTTATATCGGCAAGAGACCCAGTACTTC. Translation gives CASSLYRQETQYF.

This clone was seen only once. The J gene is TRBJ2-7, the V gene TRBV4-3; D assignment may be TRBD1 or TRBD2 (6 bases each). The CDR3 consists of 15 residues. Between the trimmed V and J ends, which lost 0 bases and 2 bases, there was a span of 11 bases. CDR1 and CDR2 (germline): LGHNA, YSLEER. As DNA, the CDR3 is TGCGCCAGCAGCCAAGATGTAGGGGGGACCTACGAGCAGTACTTC. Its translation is CASSQDVGGTYEQYF.

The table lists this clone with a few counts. The CDR3 DNA reads as TGTGCCAGCAGCCACCCCGGGACTAGCGGGGGGCCGAGACAAGAGACCCAGTACTTC. Protein product: CASSHPGTSGGPRQETQYF. The chain is built from TRBV7-8 and TRBJ2-5; 15 bases map to TRBD2. This CDR3 is built from 19 residues. The J segment lost 2 bases and the V segment lost 5 bases, leaving 12 bases of the junction unmatched. Per germline, CDR1 SGHVS and CDR2 FQNEAQ. Supplemented by reference TRBV7-8 and TRBJ2-5, the full variable domain reads GAGVSQSPRYKVAKRGQDVALRCDPISGHVSLFWYQQALGQGPEFLTYFQNEAQLDKSGLPSDRFFAERPEGSVSTLKIQRTQQEDSAVYLCASSHPGTSGGPRQETQYFGPGTRLLVL.

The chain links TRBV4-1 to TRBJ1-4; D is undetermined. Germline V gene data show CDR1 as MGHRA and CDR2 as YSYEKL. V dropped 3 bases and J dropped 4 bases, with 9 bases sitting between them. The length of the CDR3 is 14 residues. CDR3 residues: CASSHRGYNEKLFF. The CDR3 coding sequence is TGCGCCAGCAGCCACCGGGGTTATAATGAAAAACTGTTTTTT.

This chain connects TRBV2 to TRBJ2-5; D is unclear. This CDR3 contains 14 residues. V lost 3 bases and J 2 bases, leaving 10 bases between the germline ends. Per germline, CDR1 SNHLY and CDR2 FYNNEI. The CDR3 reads CASSDVGFQETQYF. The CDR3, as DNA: TGTGCCAGCAGTGATGTGGGGTTTCAAGAGACCCAGTACTTC.

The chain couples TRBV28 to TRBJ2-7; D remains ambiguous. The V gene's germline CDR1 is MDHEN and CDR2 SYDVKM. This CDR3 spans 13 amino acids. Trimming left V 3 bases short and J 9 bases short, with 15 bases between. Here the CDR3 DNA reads TGTGCCAGCAGTTTGGGCTGGGCGGCAAGGCAGTACTTC. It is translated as CASSLGWAARQYF.

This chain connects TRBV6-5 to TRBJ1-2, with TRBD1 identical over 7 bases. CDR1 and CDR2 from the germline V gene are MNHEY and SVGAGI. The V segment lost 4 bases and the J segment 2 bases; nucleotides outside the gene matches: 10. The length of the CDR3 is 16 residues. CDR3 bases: TGTGCCAGCAGTTCCTTTAGGGACAGTCTGAACTATGGCTACACCTTC. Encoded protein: CASSSFRDSLNYGYTF.

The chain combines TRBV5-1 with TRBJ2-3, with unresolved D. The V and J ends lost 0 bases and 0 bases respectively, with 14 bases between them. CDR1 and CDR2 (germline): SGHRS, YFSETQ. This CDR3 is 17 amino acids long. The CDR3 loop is CASSLDLGRPSTDTQYF. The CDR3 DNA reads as TGCGCCAGCAGCTTGGACTTGGGTAGACCTAGCACAGATACGCAGTATTTT.

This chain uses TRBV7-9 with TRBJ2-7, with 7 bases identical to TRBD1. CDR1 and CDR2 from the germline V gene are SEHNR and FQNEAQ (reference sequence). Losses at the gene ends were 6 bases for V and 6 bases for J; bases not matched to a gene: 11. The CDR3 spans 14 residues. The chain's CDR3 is CASSHRTGAPEQYF. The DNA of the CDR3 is TGTGCCAGCAGTCATCGGACAGGCGCGCCCGAGCAGTACTTC.

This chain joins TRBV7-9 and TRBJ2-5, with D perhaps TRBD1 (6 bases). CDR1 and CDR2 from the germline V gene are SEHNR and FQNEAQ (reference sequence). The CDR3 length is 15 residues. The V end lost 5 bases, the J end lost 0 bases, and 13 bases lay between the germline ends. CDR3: CASSHRDTNQETQYF. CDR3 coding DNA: TGTGCCAGCAGCCACAGGGACACTAACCAAGAGACCCAGTACTTC.

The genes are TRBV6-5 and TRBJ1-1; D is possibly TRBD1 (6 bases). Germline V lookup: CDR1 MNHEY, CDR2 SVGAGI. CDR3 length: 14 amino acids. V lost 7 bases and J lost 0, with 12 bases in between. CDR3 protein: CASTPQGMNTEAFF. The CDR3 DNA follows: TGTGCCAGCACCCCACAGGGAATGAACACTGAAGCTTTCTTT.

CDR3 coding DNA: TGTGCCAGTAGTATAGAGGGCCCGGGACAGGGCTACGAGCAGTACTTC. Residues: CASSIEGPGQGYEQYF. The V call is TRBV19, the J call TRBJ2-7; 9 positions agree with TRBD1. CDR1 LNHDA and CDR2 SQIVND come from the germline V gene (reference sequence). V gave up 0 bases and J gave up 3 bases; unmatched junction bases: 6. The CDR3 has 16 residues.

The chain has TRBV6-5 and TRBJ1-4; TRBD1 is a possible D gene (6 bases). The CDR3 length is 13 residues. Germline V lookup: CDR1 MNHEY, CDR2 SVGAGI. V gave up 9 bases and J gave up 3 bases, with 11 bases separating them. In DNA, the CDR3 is TGTGCCAGTGCGAGGGGGTCTAATGAAAAACTGTTTTTT. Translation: CASARGSNEKLFF.

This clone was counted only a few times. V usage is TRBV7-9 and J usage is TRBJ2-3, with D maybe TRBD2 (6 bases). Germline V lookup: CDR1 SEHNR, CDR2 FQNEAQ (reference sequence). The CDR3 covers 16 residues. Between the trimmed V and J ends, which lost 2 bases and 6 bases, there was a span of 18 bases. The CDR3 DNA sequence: TGTGCCAGCAGCTTAAGGAGGGAAGCTCTCGACGATACGCAGTATTTT. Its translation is CASSLRREALDDTQYF.

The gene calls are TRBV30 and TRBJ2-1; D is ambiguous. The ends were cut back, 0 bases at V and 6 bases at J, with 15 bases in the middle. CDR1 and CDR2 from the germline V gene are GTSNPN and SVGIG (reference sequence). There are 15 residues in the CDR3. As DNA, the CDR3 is TGTGCCTGGAGTGTACGCCTTTCTCCGGGCAATGAGCAGTTCTTC. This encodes CAWSVRLSPGNEQFF. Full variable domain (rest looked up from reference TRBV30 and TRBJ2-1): SQTIHQWPATLVQPVGSPLSLECTVEGTSNPNLYWYRQAAGRGLQLLFYSVGIGQISSEVPQNLSASRPQDRQFILSSKKLLLSDSGFYLCAWSVRLSPGNEQFFGPGTRLTVL.

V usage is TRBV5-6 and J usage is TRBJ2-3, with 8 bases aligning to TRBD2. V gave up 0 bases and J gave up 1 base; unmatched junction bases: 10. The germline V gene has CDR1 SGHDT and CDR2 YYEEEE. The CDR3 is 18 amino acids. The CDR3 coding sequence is TGTGCCAGCAGCTTGGCGGCGCTAGCGGGCAGACGCACAGATACGCAGTATTTT. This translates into CASSLAALAGRRTDTQYF.

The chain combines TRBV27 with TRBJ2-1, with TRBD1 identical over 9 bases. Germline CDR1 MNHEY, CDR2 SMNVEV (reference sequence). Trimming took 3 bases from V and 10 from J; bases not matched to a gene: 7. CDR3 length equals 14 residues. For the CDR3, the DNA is TGTGCCAGCAGTTTCGGGACAGGGTCTCAGGAGCAGTTCTTC. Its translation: CASSFGTGSQEQFF.

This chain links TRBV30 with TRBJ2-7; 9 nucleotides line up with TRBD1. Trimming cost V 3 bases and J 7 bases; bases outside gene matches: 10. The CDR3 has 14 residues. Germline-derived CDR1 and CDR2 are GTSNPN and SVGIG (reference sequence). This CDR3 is CAWRPGQGSEEQYF. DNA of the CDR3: TGTGCCTGGAGGCCGGGACAGGGAAGTGAGGAGCAGTACTTC.

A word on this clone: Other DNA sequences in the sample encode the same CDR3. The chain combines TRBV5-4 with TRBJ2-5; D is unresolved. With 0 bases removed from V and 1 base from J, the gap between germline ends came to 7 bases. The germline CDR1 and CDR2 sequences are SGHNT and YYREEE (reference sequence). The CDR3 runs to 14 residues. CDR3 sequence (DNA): TGTGCCAGCAGCTTGGAGGGATTCCAAGAGACCCAGTACTTC. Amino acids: CASSLEGFQETQYF.

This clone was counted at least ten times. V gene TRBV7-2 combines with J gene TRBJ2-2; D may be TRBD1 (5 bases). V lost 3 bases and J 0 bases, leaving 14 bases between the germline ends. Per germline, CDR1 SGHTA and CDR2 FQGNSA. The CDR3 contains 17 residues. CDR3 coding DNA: TGTGCCAGCAGCTTGATTACAGGCCGCCCGAACACCGGGGAGCTGTTTTTT. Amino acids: CASSLITGRPNTGELFF.

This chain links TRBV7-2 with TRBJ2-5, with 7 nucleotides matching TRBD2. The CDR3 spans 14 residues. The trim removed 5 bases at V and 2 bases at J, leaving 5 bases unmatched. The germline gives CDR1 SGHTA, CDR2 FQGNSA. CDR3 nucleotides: TGTGCCAGCAGCCCGGGGCGGGGGCAAGAGACCCAGTACTTC. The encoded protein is CASSPGRGQETQYF.

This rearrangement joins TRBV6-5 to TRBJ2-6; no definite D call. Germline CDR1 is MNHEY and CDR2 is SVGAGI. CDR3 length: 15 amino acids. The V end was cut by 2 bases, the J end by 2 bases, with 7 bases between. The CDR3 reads CASSYTQAGANVLTF. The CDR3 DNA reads TGTGCCAGCAGTTACACCCAGGCTGGGGCCAACGTCCTGACTTTC.

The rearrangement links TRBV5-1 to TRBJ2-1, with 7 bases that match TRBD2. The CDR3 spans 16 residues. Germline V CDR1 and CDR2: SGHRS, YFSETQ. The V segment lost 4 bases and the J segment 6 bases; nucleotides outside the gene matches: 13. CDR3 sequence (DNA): TGCGCCAGCAGCCCCCGACTAGCCAGGCGGACCAATGAGCAGTTCTTC. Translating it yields CASSPRLARRTNEQFF.

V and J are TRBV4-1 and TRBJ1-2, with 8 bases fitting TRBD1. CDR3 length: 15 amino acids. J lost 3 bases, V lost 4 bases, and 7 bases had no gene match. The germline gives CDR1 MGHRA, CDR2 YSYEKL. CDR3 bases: TGCGCCAGCAGCCCGTCAGGGGGCGGCGACTATGGCTACACCTTC. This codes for CASSPSGGGDYGYTF.

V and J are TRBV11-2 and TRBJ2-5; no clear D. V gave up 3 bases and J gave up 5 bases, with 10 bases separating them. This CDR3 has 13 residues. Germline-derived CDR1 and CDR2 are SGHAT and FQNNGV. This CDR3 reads CASSLMVGETQYF. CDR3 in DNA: TGTGCCAGCAGCTTGATGGTTGGGGAGACCCAGTACTTC.

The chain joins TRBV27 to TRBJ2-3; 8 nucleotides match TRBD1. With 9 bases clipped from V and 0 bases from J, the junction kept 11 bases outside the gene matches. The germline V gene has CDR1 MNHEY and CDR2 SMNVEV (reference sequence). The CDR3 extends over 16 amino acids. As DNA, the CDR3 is TGTGCCAGTCAGGGGGCTTGGTCTTCTAGCACAGATACGCAGTATTTT. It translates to CASQGAWSSSTDTQYF.

The CDR3, as DNA: TGTGCCACCAGCAGAGGGGACAGTCCTTTTGAAGCTTTCTTT. This sequence encodes CATSRGDSPFEAFF. The V gene is TRBV15, the J gene TRBJ1-1; 7 bases line up with TRBD1. This CDR3 is built from 14 residues. The V segment lost 1 base and the J segment 7 bases; nucleotides outside the gene matches: 6. Germline V lookup: CDR1 LNHNV, CDR2 YYDKDF (reference sequence). Together with reference TRBV15 and TRBJ1-1, the CDR3 gives the full variable domain: DAMVIQNPRYQVTQFGKPVTLSCSQTLNHNVMYWYQQKSSQAPKLLFHYYDKDFNNEADTPDNFQSRRPNTSFCFLDIRSPGLGDTAMYLCATSRGDSPFEAFFGQGTRLTVV.